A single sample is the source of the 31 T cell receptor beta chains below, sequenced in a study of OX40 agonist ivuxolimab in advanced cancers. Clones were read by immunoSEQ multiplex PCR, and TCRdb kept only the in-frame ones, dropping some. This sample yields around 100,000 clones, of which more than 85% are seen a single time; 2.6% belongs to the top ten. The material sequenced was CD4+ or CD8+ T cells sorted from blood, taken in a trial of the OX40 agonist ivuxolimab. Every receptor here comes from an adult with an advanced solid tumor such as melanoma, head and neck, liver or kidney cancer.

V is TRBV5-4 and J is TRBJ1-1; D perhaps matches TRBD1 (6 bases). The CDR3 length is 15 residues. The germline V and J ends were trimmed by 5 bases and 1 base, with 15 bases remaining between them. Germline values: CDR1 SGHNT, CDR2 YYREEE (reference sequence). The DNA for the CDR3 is TGTGCCAGCAGACAGACAGGCGGGGGGAACACTGAAGCTTTCTTT. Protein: CASRQTGGGNTEAFF. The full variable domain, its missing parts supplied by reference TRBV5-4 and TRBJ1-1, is ETGVTQSPTHLIKTRGQQVTLRCSSQSGHNTVSWYQQALGQGPQFIFQYYREEENGRGNFPPRFSGLQFPNYSSELNVNALELDDSALYLCASRQTGGGNTEAFFGQGTRLTVV.

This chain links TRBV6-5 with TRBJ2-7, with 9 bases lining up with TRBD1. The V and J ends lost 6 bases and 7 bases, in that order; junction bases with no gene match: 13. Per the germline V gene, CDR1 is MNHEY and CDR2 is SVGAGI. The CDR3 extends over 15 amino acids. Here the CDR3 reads CASRKTGQGYREQYF. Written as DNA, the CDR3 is TGTGCCAGCAGAAAGACGGGACAGGGATATAGGGAGCAGTACTTC.

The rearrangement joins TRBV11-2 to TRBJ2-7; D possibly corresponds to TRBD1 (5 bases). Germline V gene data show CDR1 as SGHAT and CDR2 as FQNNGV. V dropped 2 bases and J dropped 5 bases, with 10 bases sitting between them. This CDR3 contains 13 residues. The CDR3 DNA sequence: TGTGCCAGCAGCTTATTCCAGGGAAACGAGCAGTACTTC. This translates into CASSLFQGNEQYF.

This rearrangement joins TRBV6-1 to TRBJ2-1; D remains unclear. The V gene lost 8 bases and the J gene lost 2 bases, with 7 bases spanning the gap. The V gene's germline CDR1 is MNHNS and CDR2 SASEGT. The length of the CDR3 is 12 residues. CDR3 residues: CASGLAYNEQFF. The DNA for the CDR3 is TGTGCCAGCGGTCTAGCCTACAATGAGCAGTTCTTC.

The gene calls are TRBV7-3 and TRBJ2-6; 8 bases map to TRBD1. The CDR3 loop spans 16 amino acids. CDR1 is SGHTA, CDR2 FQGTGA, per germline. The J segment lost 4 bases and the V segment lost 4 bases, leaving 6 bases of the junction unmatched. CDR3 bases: TGTGCCAGCAGCTATCAGGGGGCCTCAGGGGCCAACGTCCTGACTTTC. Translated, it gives CASSYQGASGANVLTF.

CDR3 residues: CASSFDSLYGYTF. The CDR3 DNA sequence: TGCGCCAGCAGCTTTGACAGTCTCTATGGCTACACCTTC. The chain joins TRBV5-1 to TRBJ1-2; TRBD1 might be the D (5 bases). This CDR3 comprises 13 residues. Trimming left V 2 bases short and J 4 bases short, with 9 bases between. Germline-derived CDR1 and CDR2 are SGHRS and YFSETQ.

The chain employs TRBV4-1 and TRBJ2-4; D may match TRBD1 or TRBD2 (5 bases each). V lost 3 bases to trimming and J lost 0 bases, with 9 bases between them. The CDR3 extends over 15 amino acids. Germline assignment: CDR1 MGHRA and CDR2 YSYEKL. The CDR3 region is CASSQAGTAKNIQYF. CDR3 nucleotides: TGCGCCAGCAGCCAGGCCGGGACAGCCAAAAACATTCAGTACTTC.

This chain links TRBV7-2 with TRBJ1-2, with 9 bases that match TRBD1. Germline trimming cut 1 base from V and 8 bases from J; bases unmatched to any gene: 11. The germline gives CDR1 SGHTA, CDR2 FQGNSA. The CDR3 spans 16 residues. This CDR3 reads CASSLEGTGRVRGYTF. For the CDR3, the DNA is TGTGCCAGCAGCTTAGAGGGGACAGGGAGGGTGAGAGGCTACACCTTC. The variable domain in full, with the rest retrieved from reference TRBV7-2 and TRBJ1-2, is GAGVSQSPSNKVTEKGKDVELRCDPISGHTALYWYRQSLGQGLEFLIYFQGNSAPDKSGLPSDRFSAERTGGSVSTLTIQRTQQEDSAVYLCASSLEGTGRVRGYTFGSGTRLTVV.

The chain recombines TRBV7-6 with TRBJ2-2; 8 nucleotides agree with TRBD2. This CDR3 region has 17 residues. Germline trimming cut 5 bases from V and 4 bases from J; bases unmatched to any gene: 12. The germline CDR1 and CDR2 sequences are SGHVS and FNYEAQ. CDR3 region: CASSPVGASGSTGELFF. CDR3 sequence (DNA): TGTGCCAGCAGCCCGGTAGGGGCTAGCGGGTCCACCGGGGAGCTGTTTTTT.

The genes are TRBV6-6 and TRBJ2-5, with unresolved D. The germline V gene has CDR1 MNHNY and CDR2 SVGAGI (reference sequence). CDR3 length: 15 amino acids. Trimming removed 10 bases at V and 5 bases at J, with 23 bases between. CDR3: CATYFSPSSRETQYF. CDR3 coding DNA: TGTGCCACTTACTTCAGCCCGTCCTCAAGGGAGACCCAGTACTTC.

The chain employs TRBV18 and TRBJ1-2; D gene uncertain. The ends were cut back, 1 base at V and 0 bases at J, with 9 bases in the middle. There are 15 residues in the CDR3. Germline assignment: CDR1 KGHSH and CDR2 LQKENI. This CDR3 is CASSPQGVTNYGYTF. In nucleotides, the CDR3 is TGTGCCAGCTCACCACAGGGAGTAACTAACTATGGCTACACCTTC.

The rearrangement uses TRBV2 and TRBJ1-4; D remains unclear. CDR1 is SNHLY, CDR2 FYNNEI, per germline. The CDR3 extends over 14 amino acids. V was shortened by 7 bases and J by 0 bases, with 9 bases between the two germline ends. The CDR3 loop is CASKERATNEKLFF. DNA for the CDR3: TGTGCCAGCAAGGAACGCGCAACTAATGAAAAACTGTTTTTT.

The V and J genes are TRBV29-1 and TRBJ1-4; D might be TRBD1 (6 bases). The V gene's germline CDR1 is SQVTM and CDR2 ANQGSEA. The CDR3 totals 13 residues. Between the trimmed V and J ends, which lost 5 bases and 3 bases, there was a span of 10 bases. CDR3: CSVRDTPNEKLFF. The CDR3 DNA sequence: TGCAGCGTTAGGGACACCCCTAATGAAAAACTGTTTTTT.

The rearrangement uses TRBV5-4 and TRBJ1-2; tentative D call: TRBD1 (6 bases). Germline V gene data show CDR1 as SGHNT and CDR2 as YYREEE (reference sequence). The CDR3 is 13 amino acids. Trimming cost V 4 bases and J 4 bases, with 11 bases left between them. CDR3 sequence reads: CASSNGGAYGYTF. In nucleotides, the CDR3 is TGTGCCAGCAGCAATGGGGGGGCCTATGGCTACACCTTC.

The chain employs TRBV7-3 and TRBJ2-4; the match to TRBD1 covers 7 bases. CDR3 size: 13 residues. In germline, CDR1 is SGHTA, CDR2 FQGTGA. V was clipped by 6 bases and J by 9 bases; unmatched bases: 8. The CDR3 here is CASSWGQNSIQYF. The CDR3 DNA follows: TGTGCCAGCAGTTGGGGACAGAATAGCATTCAGTACTTC. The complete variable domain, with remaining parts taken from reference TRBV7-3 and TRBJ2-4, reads GAGVSQTPSNKVTEKGKYVELRCDPISGHTALYWYRQSLGQGPEFLIYFQGTGAADDSGLPNDRFFAVRPEGSVSTLKIQRTERGDSAVYLCASSWGQNSIQYFGAGTRLSVL.

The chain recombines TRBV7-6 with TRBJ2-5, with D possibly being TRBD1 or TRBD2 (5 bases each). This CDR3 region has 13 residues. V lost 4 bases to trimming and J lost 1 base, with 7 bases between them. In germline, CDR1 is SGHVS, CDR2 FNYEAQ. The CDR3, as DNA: TGTGCCAGCAGCTACGGGGCCCAAGAGACCCAGTACTTC. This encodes CASSYGAQETQYF.

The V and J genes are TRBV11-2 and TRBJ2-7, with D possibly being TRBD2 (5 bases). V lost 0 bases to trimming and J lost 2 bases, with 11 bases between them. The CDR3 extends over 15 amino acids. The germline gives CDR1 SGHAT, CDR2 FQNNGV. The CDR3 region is CASSLDPGYAYEQYF. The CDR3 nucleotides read TGTGCCAGCAGCTTAGATCCGGGGTACGCCTACGAGCAGTACTTC.

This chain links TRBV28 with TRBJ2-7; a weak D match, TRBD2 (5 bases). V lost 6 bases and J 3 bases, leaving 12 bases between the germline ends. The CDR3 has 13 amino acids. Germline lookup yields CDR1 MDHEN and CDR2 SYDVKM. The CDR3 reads CASRLTGGYEQYF. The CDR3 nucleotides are TGTGCCAGCAGGTTAACCGGAGGCTACGAGCAGTACTTC.

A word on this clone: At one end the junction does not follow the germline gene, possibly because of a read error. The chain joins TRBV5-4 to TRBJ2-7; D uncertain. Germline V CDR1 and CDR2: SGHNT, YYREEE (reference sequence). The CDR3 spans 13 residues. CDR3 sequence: CASSQVMSSEQYF. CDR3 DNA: TGCGCCAGCAGCCAGGTTATGAGCTCCGAGCAGTACTTC.

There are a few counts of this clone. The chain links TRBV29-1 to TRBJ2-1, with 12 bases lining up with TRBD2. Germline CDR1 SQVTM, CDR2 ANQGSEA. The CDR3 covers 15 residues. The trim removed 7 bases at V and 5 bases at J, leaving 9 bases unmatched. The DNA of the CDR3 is TGCAGCGCCAACCAGGGGACTAGCGGGCACAATGAGCAGTTCTTC. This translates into CSANQGTSGHNEQFF.

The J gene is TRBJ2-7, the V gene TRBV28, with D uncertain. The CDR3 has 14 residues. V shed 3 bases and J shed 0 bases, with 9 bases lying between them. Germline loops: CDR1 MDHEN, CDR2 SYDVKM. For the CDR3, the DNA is TGTGCCAGCAGTTTCAGCCTGTCCTCCTACGAGCAGTACTTC. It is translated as CASSFSLSSYEQYF.

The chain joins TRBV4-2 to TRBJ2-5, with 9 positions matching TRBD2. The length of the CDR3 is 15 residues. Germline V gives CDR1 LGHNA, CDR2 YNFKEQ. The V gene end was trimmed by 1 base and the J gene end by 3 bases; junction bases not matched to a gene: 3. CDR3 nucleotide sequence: TGTGCCAGCAGCCAAGGCGTAGCGGGGGAAGAGACCCAGTACTTC. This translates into CASSQGVAGEETQYF.

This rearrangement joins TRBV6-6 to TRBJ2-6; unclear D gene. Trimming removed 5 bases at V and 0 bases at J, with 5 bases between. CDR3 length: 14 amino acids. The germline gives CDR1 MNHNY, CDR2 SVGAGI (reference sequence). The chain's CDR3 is CASSRTSGANVLTF. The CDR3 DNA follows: TGTGCCAGCAGTCGAACCTCTGGGGCCAACGTCCTGACTTTC.

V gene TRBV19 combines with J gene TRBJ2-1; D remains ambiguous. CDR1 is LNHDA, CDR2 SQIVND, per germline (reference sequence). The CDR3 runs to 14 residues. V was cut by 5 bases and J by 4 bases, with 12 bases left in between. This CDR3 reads CASSVSLSYNEQFF. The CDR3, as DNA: TGTGCCAGTAGTGTCTCTCTGTCATACAATGAGCAGTTCTTC.

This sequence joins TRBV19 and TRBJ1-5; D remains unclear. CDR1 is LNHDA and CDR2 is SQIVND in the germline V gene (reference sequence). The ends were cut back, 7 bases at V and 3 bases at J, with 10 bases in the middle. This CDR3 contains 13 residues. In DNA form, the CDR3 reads TGTGCCAGTACATTCAGCCTCAATCAGCCCCAGCATTTT. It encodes CASTFSLNQPQHF.

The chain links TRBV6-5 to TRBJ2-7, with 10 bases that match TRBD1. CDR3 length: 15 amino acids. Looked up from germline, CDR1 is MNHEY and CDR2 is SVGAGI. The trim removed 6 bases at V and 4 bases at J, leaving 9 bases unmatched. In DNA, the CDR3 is TGTGCCAGCAGATCCCGGGACAGGGGTTCGTACGAGCAGTACTTC. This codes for CASRSRDRGSYEQYF.

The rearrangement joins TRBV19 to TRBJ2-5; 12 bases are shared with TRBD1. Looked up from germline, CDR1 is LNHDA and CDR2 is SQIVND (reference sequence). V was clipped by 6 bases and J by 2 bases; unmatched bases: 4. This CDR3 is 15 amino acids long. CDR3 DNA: TGTGCCAGTAGCACGGGACAGGGGGCACAAGAGACCCAGTACTTC. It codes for CASSTGQGAQETQYF.

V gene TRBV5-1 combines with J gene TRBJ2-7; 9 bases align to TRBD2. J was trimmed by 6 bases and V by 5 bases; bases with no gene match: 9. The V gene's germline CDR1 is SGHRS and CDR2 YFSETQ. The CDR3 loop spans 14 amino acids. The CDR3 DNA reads TGCGCCAGCAGGGAGGGAAGCGGGGGGTCCGAGCAGTACTTC. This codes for CASREGSGGSEQYF.

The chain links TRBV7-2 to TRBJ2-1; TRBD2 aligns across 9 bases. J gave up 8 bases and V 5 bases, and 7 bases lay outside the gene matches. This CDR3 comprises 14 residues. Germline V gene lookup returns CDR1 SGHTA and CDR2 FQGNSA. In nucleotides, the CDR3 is TGTGCCAGCAGCCTGGGACTAGCTGTAGATGAGCAGTTCTTC. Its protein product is CASSLGLAVDEQFF. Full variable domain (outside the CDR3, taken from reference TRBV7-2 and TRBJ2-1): GAGVSQSPSNKVTEKGKDVELRCDPISGHTALYWYRQSLGQGLEFLIYFQGNSAPDKSGLPSDRFSAERTGGSVSTLTIQRTQQEDSAVYLCASSLGLAVDEQFFGPGTRLTVL.

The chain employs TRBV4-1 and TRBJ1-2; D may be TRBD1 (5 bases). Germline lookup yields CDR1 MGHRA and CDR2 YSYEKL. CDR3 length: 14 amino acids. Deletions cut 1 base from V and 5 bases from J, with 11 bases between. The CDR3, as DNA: TGCGCCAGCAGCCAAGGACAGTACTATTATGGCTACACCTTC. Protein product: CASSQGQYYYGYTF.

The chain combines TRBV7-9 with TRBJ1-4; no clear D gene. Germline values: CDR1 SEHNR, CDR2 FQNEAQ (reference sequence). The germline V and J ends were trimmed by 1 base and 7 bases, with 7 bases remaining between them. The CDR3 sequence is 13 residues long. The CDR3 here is CASSLGEFEKLFF. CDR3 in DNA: TGTGCCAGCAGCTTAGGGGAGTTTGAAAAACTGTTTTTT.